Shown below are 5 T cell receptor beta chains from a single sample sequenced in a study of blood T cell repertoires in COVID-19. Using immunoSEQ multiplex PCR, the repertoire was profiled, and TCRdb retains in-frame clones only, with some absent. This table holds 180,000 or so clones, 86% found once. Sequencing was carried out using peripheral blood. These receptors originate from a man aged 18 to 29 with acute or convalescent COVID-19.

The V gene is TRBV28, the J gene TRBJ1-5; D not certain. CDR1 and CDR2 (germline): MDHEN, SYDVKM. The CDR3 runs to 15 residues. V dropped 3 bases and J dropped 0 bases, with 9 bases sitting between them. The CDR3 bases are TGTGCCAGCAGTTTTCTTCGGGTTAGCAATCAGCCCCAGCATTTT. Translation: CASSFLRVSNQPQHF.

The chain uses TRBV9 and TRBJ1-1; tentatively, D is TRBD1 (6 bases). CDR1 is SGDLS and CDR2 is YYNGEE in the germline V gene. There are 15 residues in the CDR3. V was shortened by 0 bases and J by 1 base, with 10 bases between the two germline ends. CDR3 protein: CASSVGQGRNTEAFF. CDR3 in DNA: TGTGCCAGCAGCGTAGGTCAGGGGAGGAACACTGAAGCTTTCTTT.

V gene TRBV6-5 combines with J gene TRBJ2-1; 9 bases are shared with TRBD2. This CDR3 contains 15 residues. The V gene end was trimmed by 2 bases and the J gene end by 8 bases; junction bases not matched to a gene: 7. Germline V gives CDR1 MNHEY, CDR2 SVGAGI. Here the CDR3 DNA reads TGTGCCAGCAGTTACCGCGGGGGGGCCTCGGATGAGCAGTTCTTC. Translated, it gives CASSYRGGASDEQFF.

In DNA, the CDR3 is TGTGCCAGCACTAGCGGGGGGGAACAAGAGACCCAGTACTTC. It yields the protein CASTSGGEQETQYF. This chain links TRBV6-5 with TRBJ2-5; 12 bases map to TRBD2. The V gene's germline CDR1 is MNHEY and CDR2 SVGAGI. The V and J ends lost 7 bases and 2 bases, in that order; junction bases with no gene match: 2. The CDR3 has 14 amino acids.

This chain connects TRBV10-3 to TRBJ2-1; 10 bases are shared with TRBD1. Germline lookup yields CDR1 ENHRY and CDR2 SYGVKD. This CDR3 region has 16 residues. V lost 3 bases, J lost 5 bases, and 7 bases stayed unmatched. The CDR3 loop is CAISDFKGTGDNEQFF. The CDR3 nucleotides read TGTGCCATCAGTGATTTTAAAGGGACAGGGGACAATGAGCAGTTCTTC.